The T cell receptor (beta chain) under discussion was sequenced for a study of CD8 T cells in Susac syndrome. cDNA came from roughly 0.53 to 1 ug RNA primed by random hexamers. Amplification of the TCR beta CDR3 was carried out by immunoSEQ multiplex PCR, which spanned a total of 54 Vbeta and 13 Jbeta segments. TCRdb used MiXCR to reprocess the immunoSEQ multiplex PCR reads, holding one entry per CDR3 protein. The sample has hundreds of thousands of distinct CDR3 sequences, roughly 90% seen once. The CDR3 has 12 residues. Trimming left V 8 bases short and J 7 bases short, with 11 bases between. Germline V CDR1 and CDR2: SGHTA, FQGTGA.

Sequencing used CD8+ T cells from PBMCs. The rearrangement joins TRBV7-3 to TRBJ2-2; D gene ambiguous. This TCR derives from a human donor with multiple sclerosis. CDR3 residues: CASVAPSGELFF. The CDR3 DNA is TGTGCCAGCGTGGCACCGAGCGGGGAGCTGTTTTTT.